Shown below are 15 T cell receptor beta chains from a single sample sequenced in a study of blood T cell repertoires in COVID-19. TCRdb keeps only in-frame clones here, not all; method: immunoSEQ multiplex PCR. The sample has some 87,000 clones; over 70% are singletons. The sequenced sample was peripheral blood. The receptors stem from an elderly man with active or convalescent COVID-19.

This clone was counted once. This chain connects TRBV28 to TRBJ1-3; weak D call: TRBD1 (6 bases). With 10 bases removed from V and 0 bases from J, the gap between germline ends came to 19 bases. The CDR3 loop spans 16 amino acids. CDR1 and CDR2 (germline): MDHEN, SYDVKM. CDR3 region: CAIKAGTFFSGNTIYF. CDR3 DNA sequence: TGTGCCATCAAAGCCGGGACATTCTTCTCTGGAAACACCATATATTTT.

The chain employs TRBV5-4 and TRBJ2-1; 13 bases match TRBD2. With V trimmed by 4 bases and J by 5 bases, 3 bases remained unmatched. This CDR3 comprises 15 residues. Per the germline V gene, CDR1 is SGHNT and CDR2 is YYREEE (reference sequence). The CDR3 sequence: CASSLGLAGNNEQFF. As DNA, the CDR3 is TGTGCCAGCAGCCTGGGACTAGCGGGGAACAATGAGCAGTTCTTC.

V usage is TRBV5-6 and J usage is TRBJ1-3; D is unresolved. The germline V gene has CDR1 SGHDT and CDR2 YYEEEE. The CDR3 extends over 14 amino acids. The V end was cut by 5 bases, the J end by 0 bases, with 9 bases between. CDR3 nucleotides: TGTGCCAGCAGTACACAGATCTCTGGAAACACCATATATTTT. As protein: CASSTQISGNTIYF.

This chain joins TRBV5-1 and TRBJ2-3, with 12 bases aligning to TRBD2. This CDR3 spans 17 amino acids. Trimming at V came to 3 bases and at J to 2 bases, leaving 7 bases not matched to a gene. The V gene's germline CDR1 is SGHRS and CDR2 YFSETQ. This CDR3 is CASSSRTSGVNTDTQYF. The CDR3 bases are TGCGCCAGCAGCTCAAGGACTAGCGGGGTGAACACAGATACGCAGTATTTT.

This clone was seen at least ten times. Germline and junction disagree at one end, which may indicate a read error. The rearrangement links TRBV4-3 to TRBJ2-5; D perhaps matches TRBD2 (6 bases). The CDR3 contains 14 residues. Germline V gives CDR1 LGHNA, CDR2 YSLEER. The CDR3 region has the DNA TGCCCCAGCCGCCCACTCCCGGGAGAAGAGACCCAGTACTTC. This sequence encodes CPSRPLPGEETQYF.

The chain uses TRBV5-1 and TRBJ2-2, with TRBD2 matching over 12 bases. V shed 4 bases, J shed 6 bases, and the junction held 10 bases outside the gene matches. Germline loops: CDR1 SGHRS, CDR2 YFSETQ. The CDR3 covers 17 residues. CDR3 loop: CASSPLTSGGQAGELFF. The CDR3 nucleotides read TGCGCCAGCAGCCCCCTAACTAGCGGGGGGCAGGCCGGGGAGCTGTTTTTT.

The V gene is TRBV5-1, the J gene TRBJ1-6; D is uncertain. Germline CDR1 is SGHRS and CDR2 is YFSETQ. Trimming shortened V by 4 bases and J by 8 bases, and 16 bases separated the two germline ends. CDR3 length equals 15 residues. The CDR3: CASSPGVTTDSPLHF. CDR3 coding DNA: TGCGCCAGCAGCCCCGGGGTCACGACTGATTCACCCCTCCACTTT.

This clone was seen just once. This chain links TRBV19 with TRBJ2-5, with D hard to call. The germline V gene has CDR1 LNHDA and CDR2 SQIVND (reference sequence). Between the trimmed V and J ends, which lost 3 bases and 5 bases, there was a span of 10 bases. The CDR3 covers 13 residues. CDR3 sequence reads: CASSIVGYETQYF. For the CDR3, the DNA is TGTGCCAGTAGTATTGTCGGGTATGAGACCCAGTACTTC.

This rearrangement joins TRBV7-9 to TRBJ1-2, with 10 nucleotides matching TRBD1. In germline, CDR1 is SEHNR, CDR2 FQNEAQ (reference sequence). The CDR3 contains 14 residues. V shed 3 bases and J 10 bases; nucleotides not matched to a gene: 8. CDR3 sequence reads: CASSFGDRGGLYTF. The CDR3 DNA follows: TGTGCCAGCAGCTTTGGGGACAGGGGAGGCCTCTACACCTTC.

This chain joins TRBV29-1 and TRBJ2-7; D uncertain. There are 11 residues in the CDR3. The ends were cut back, 4 bases at V and 3 bases at J, with 7 bases in the middle. Germline assignment: CDR1 SQVTM and CDR2 ANQGSEA. CDR3 nucleotides: TGCAGCGTTGGCCTGAGCTACGAGCAGTACTTC. Translated, it gives CSVGLSYEQYF.

The rearrangement uses TRBV7-7 and TRBJ1-4; D not certain. The CDR3 totals 15 residues. Germline V lookup: CDR1 SSHAT, CDR2 FNYEAQ (reference sequence). Trimming left V 5 bases short and J 2 bases short, with 12 bases between. The DNA of the CDR3 is TGTGCCAGCAGCCTAAACGGGAACACTAATGAAAAACTGTTTTTT. It yields the protein CASSLNGNTNEKLFF. The full variable domain, completed using reference TRBV7-7 and TRBJ1-4, is GAGVSQSPRYKVTKRGQDVTLRCDPISSHATLYWYQQALGQGPEFLTYFNYEAQPDKSGLPSDRFSAERPEGSISTLTIQRTEQRDSAMYRCASSLNGNTNEKLFFGSGTQLSVL.

The chain carries TRBV3-1 (or the pseudogene TRBV3-2) and TRBJ2-2; 8 bases line up with TRBD1. Germline V gives CDR1 LGHDT, CDR2 YNNKEL (reference sequence). J was trimmed by 5 bases and V by 3 bases; bases with no gene match: 14. The CDR3 covers 18 residues. CDR3 region: CASSQLDRASLGTGELFF. The CDR3 DNA reads as TGTGCCAGCAGCCAGTTGGACAGGGCCTCACTCGGAACCGGGGAGCTGTTTTTT.

This clone was observed a few times. This chain connects TRBV7-2 to TRBJ1-5; D is perhaps TRBD1 (5 bases). The germline V gene has CDR1 SGHTA and CDR2 FQGNSA. Trimming removed 5 bases at V and 2 bases at J, with 10 bases between. The CDR3 runs to 14 residues. The CDR3 loop reads CASSPGGGNQPQHF. Here the CDR3 DNA reads TGTGCCAGCAGCCCCGGGGGGGGCAATCAGCCCCAGCATTTT.

The rearrangement uses TRBV27 and TRBJ1-2, with 8 bases matching TRBD1. V trimming: 10 bases; J trimming: 2 bases; junction bases outside the gene matches: 6. CDR3 length: 13 amino acids. CDR1 MNHEY and CDR2 SMNVEV come from the germline V gene (reference sequence). CDR3 bases: TGTGCCACTCAGGACAGGGTGAACTATGGCTACACCTTC. Translation gives CATQDRVNYGYTF.

This rearrangement joins TRBV2 to TRBJ1-1, with D maybe TRBD1 (5 bases). V was trimmed by 3 bases and J by 1 base, leaving 9 bases between them. The CDR3 spans 14 residues. Germline V gene lookup returns CDR1 SNHLY and CDR2 FYNNEI. The CDR3: CASSDRDWNTEAFF. The CDR3 DNA reads as TGTGCCAGCAGTGATCGGGACTGGAACACTGAAGCTTTCTTT.